Presented here are 3 T cell receptor beta chains from one specimen sequenced in a study of Ad26.COV2.S vaccination and SARS-CoV-2 variants. Libraries were prepared by immunoSEQ multiplex PCR; TCRdb keeps only in-frame clonotypes and omits some of them. The sample carries 350,000 to 500,000 clones, approximately 90% recorded once. Sample treatment: some 20 received Ad26.COV2.S at low or high dose, single or two shots; about 5 received placebo; per-sample allocation not given. Each sample was drawn 63 days after the first injection (of vaccine or placebo). The sample was peripheral blood, taken in a trial of Ad26.COV2.S vaccine versus placebo. These receptors all come from a person between 18 and 60 years old who received the Ad26.COV2.S COVID-19 vaccine or a placebo.

J is TRBJ2-3 and V is TRBV19; 8 bases line up with TRBD1. CDR3 size: 15 residues. Trimming took 5 bases from V and 4 from J; bases not matched to a gene: 8. Per the germline V gene, CDR1 is LNHDA and CDR2 is SQIVND (reference sequence). CDR3 in DNA: TGTGCCAGTAGTCCCGGACAGGGAGTCCCAGATACGCAGTATTTT. Its translation: CASSPGQGVPDTQYF.

This clone was picked up a small number of times. V is TRBV7-9 and J is TRBJ2-5; 9 bases are a match to TRBD1. V trimming: 4 bases; J trimming: 4 bases; junction bases outside the gene matches: 10. Germline CDR1 is SEHNR and CDR2 is FQNEAQ (reference sequence). This CDR3 has 16 amino acids. The CDR3 bases are TGTGCCAGCAGCTCCGGGACAGGGAAGTTTGGAGAGACCCAGTACTTC. Residues: CASSSGTGKFGETQYF.

The V and J genes are TRBV28 and TRBJ1-2; D uncertain. V was pared by 7 bases and J by 0 bases, with 6 bases between. The CDR3 is 12 amino acids. Per germline, CDR1 MDHEN and CDR2 SYDVKM. In DNA, the CDR3 is TGTGCCAGCATTGGGCCTAACTATGGCTACACCTTC. This encodes CASIGPNYGYTF.